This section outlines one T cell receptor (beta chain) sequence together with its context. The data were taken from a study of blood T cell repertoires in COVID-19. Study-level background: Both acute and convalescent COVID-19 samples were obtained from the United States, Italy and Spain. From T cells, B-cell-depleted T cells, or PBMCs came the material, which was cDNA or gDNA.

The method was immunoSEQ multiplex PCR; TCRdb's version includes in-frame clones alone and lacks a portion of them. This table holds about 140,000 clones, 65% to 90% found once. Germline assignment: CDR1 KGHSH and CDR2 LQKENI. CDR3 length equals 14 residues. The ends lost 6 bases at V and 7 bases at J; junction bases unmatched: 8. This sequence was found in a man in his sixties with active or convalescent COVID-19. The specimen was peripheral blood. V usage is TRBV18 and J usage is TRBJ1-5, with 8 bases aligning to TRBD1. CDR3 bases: TGTGCCAGCTCTCTCCAGGGGGCCAAACAGCCCCAGCATTTT. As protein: CASSLQGAKQPQHF.